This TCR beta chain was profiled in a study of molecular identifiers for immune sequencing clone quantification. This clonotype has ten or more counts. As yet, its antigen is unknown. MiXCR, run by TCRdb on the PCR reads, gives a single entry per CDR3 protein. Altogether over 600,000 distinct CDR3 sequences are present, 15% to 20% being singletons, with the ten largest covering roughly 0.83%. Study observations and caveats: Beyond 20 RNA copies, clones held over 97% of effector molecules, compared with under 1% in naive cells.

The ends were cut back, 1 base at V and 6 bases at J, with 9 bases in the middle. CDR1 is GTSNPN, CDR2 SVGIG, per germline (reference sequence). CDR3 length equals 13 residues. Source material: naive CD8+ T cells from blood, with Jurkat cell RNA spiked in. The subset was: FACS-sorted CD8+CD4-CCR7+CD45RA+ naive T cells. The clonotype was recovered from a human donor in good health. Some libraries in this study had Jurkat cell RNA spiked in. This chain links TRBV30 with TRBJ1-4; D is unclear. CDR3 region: CAWSEGLDEKLFF. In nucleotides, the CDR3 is TGTGCCTGGAGTGAAGGATTGGATGAAAAACTGTTTTTT.